This entry lists 29 T cell receptor beta chains sequenced from one sample in a study of OX40 agonist ivuxolimab in advanced cancers. Some clones are missing from TCRdb's copy, which holds only in-frame ones; the method was immunoSEQ multiplex PCR. The repertoire holds about 40,000 clones, with about 91% as singletons. The source was CD4+ or CD8+ T cells sorted from blood, collected in a trial of the OX40 agonist ivuxolimab. These receptors all stem from an adult with an advanced solid tumor such as melanoma, head and neck, liver or kidney cancer.

V and J are TRBV5-4 and TRBJ2-6; weak D call: TRBD1 (5 bases). In germline, CDR1 is SGHNT, CDR2 YYREEE (reference sequence). There are 18 residues in the CDR3. V lost 2 bases and J 1 base, leaving 16 bases between the germline ends. CDR3 protein: CASSLQDTSASGANVLTF. In DNA, the CDR3 is TGTGCCAGCAGCTTACAGGACACCAGCGCGTCTGGGGCCAACGTCCTGACTTTC.

The chain carries TRBV13 and TRBJ1-2; tentatively, D is TRBD1 (5 bases). V was pared by 4 bases and J by 8 bases, with 20 bases between. There are 15 residues in the CDR3. The germline CDR1 and CDR2 sequences are PRHDT and FYEKMQ (reference sequence). In DNA form, the CDR3 reads TGTGCCAGCAGCTACCGCCCAGGGAGGGAGAACGGCTACACCTTC. Protein: CASSYRPGRENGYTF.

The gene calls are TRBV15 and TRBJ2-7; D gene ambiguous. The V gene's germline CDR1 is LNHNV and CDR2 YYDKDF (reference sequence). The CDR3 is 16 amino acids. The ends were cut back, 1 base at V and 3 bases at J, with 16 bases in the middle. CDR3 protein: CATSRGPTLVNYEQYF. The CDR3 region has the DNA TGTGCCACCAGCAGAGGTCCTACGTTAGTAAACTACGAGCAGTACTTC.

The chain is built from TRBV10-1 and TRBJ2-7; 8 bases align to TRBD2. The CDR3 spans 15 residues. With 3 bases clipped from V and 2 bases from J, the junction kept 6 bases outside the gene matches. CDR1 WNHNN and CDR2 SYGVQD come from the germline V gene (reference sequence). CDR3 amino acids: CASSEGYSGTYEQYF. CDR3 nucleotide sequence: TGCGCCAGCAGTGAAGGGTATAGCGGGACCTACGAGCAGTACTTC.

This clone was picked up one time. The sample has other DNA sequences that encode this CDR3 too. CDR3 DNA: TGTGCCAGCAGTTTGGGGACAGGCTACGAGCAGTACTTC. Translation: CASSLGTGYEQYF. V is TRBV27 and J is TRBJ2-7, with 8 bases matching TRBD1. V dropped 3 bases and J dropped 3; count of bases not matched to a gene: 1. From germline, CDR1 is MNHEY and CDR2 SMNVEV (reference sequence). The CDR3 runs 13 residues.

This clone showed up many times. J is TRBJ2-1 and V is TRBV9; D not certain. CDR3 size: 13 residues. The V gene's germline CDR1 is SGDLS and CDR2 YYNGEE. V lost 4 bases and J lost 4, with 9 bases in between. Here the CDR3 reads CASSSIGYNEQFF. CDR3 coding DNA: TGTGCCAGCAGCTCCATTGGGTACAATGAGCAGTTCTTC.

The chain couples TRBV6-4 to TRBJ2-2; TRBD2 matches at 8 bases. The CDR3 spans 14 residues. Germline-derived CDR1 and CDR2 are MRHNA and SNTAGT. V lost 3 bases and J lost 7; bases outside the gene matches: 4. CDR3 sequence reads: CASSEQAGVGELFF. The CDR3 nucleotides are TGTGCCAGCAGTGAACAAGCGGGAGTCGGGGAGCTGTTTTTT.

This chain uses TRBV29-1 with TRBJ2-7; D perhaps matches TRBD1 (6 bases). The CDR3 has 11 amino acids. Germline V CDR1 and CDR2: SQVTM, ANQGSEA. Trimming pared 7 bases from V and 3 bases from J, leaving 10 bases between. The CDR3 reads CSARGNYEQYF. Here the CDR3 DNA reads TGCAGCGCCAGGGGTAACTACGAGCAGTACTTC.

This clone is medium-sized (0.01 to 0.1%) within its sample. The J gene is TRBJ1-1, the V gene TRBV30, with D unresolved. The CDR3 totals 13 residues. V was shortened by 2 bases and J by 0 bases, with 7 bases between the two germline ends. CDR1 is GTSNPN, CDR2 SVGIG, per germline (reference sequence). The CDR3, as DNA: TGTGCCTGGAGTACGACGGTGAACACTGAAGCTTTCTTT. Protein sequence: CAWSTTVNTEAFF.

The V gene is TRBV10-3, the J gene TRBJ1-1; 9 positions agree with TRBD1. The CDR3 has 14 residues. Losses at the gene ends were 5 bases for V and 3 bases for J; bases not matched to a gene: 4. Germline CDR1 ENHRY, CDR2 SYGVKD. This CDR3 reads CAISSQGADTEAFF. The CDR3 nucleotides are TGTGCCATCAGTTCACAGGGGGCGGACACTGAAGCTTTCTTT.

This sequence joins TRBV7-9 and TRBJ1-1, with D unresolved. Germline lookup yields CDR1 SEHNR and CDR2 FQNEAQ (reference sequence). Between the trimmed V and J ends, which lost 3 bases and 1 base, there was a span of 3 bases. This CDR3 contains 12 residues. The CDR3 DNA is TGTGCCAGCAGCTTCCGGAACACTGAAGCTTTCTTT. The encoded protein is CASSFRNTEAFF.

V is TRBV13 and J is TRBJ1-2, with a tentative D call TRBD1 (6 bases). The CDR3 spans 12 residues. Germline assignment: CDR1 PRHDT and CDR2 FYEKMQ (reference sequence). Trimming took off 5 bases at V and 12 bases at J, with 16 bases between the two ends. DNA of the CDR3: TGTGCCAGCAGCCCGCGAGGGGGGGAAAACACCTTC. Protein product: CASSPRGGENTF.

In this sample, this clone is medium-sized. CDR3 in DNA: TGCGCCAGCAGCCTGGACAGGGGCCCAGGGAACACTGAAGCTTTCTTT. As protein: CASSLDRGPGNTEAFF. The V and J genes are TRBV5-1 and TRBJ1-1; 9 nucleotides align to TRBD1. CDR1 and CDR2 (germline): SGHRS, YFSETQ. Losses at the gene ends were 4 bases for V and 1 base for J; bases not matched to a gene: 8. The CDR3 has 16 residues.

This rearrangement joins TRBV6-4 to TRBJ2-2, with 14 bases matching TRBD2. V trimming: 6 bases; J trimming: 2 bases; junction bases outside the gene matches: 5. The CDR3 extends over 17 amino acids. Germline lookup yields CDR1 MRHNA and CDR2 SNTAGT. CDR3 coding DNA: TGTGCCAGCAGCGCTGGGACTAGCGGGAGAAACACCGGGGAGCTGTTTTTT. Translation gives CASSAGTSGRNTGELFF.

This chain uses TRBV27 with TRBJ2-7; 11 nucleotides align to TRBD2. The CDR3 consists of 14 residues. The V gene's germline CDR1 is MNHEY and CDR2 SMNVEV (reference sequence). V gave up 8 bases and J gave up 6 bases; unmatched junction bases: 9. The CDR3 reads CASALAGGVTEQYF. The CDR3 coding sequence is TGTGCCAGCGCCCTAGCGGGAGGAGTCACCGAGCAGTACTTC.

This sequence joins TRBV7-9 and TRBJ2-7, with D unclear. CDR3 length equals 13 residues. Trimming shortened V by 1 base and J by 2 bases, and 6 bases separated the two germline ends. CDR1 is SEHNR and CDR2 is FQNEAQ in the germline V gene (reference sequence). CDR3 sequence reads: CASSLDLPYEQYF. CDR3 bases: TGTGCCAGCAGCTTAGATCTACCCTACGAGCAGTACTTC. Full variable domain (rest looked up from reference TRBV7-9 and TRBJ2-7): DTGVSQNPRHKITKRGQNVTFRCDPISEHNRLYWYRQTLGQGPEFLTYFQNEAQLEKSRLLSDRFSAERPKGSFSTLEIQRTEQGDSAMYLCASSLDLPYEQYFGPGTRLTVT.

The chain recombines TRBV25-1 with TRBJ2-7; no reliable D call. The CDR3 runs 14 residues. V was trimmed by 1 base and J by 7 bases, leaving 14 bases between them. Germline V gene lookup returns CDR1 MGHDK and CDR2 SYGVNS. The CDR3 is CASSESSPLLEQYF. The CDR3 nucleotides read TGTGCCAGCAGTGAATCCAGTCCTCTGCTGGAGCAGTACTTC.

V is TRBV30 and J is TRBJ2-7; D remains ambiguous. Per the germline V gene, CDR1 is GTSNPN and CDR2 is SVGIG (reference sequence). V shed 5 bases and J shed 5 bases, with 13 bases lying between them. The CDR3 extends over 12 amino acids. The CDR3 sequence: CAWAVAGDEQYF. CDR3 nucleotides: TGTGCCTGGGCTGTCGCCGGAGACGAGCAGTACTTC.

The genes are TRBV27 and TRBJ2-5; D perhaps matches TRBD2 (5 bases). V was pared by 2 bases and J by 5 bases, with 9 bases between. Germline V gives CDR1 MNHEY, CDR2 SMNVEV (reference sequence). The CDR3 totals 13 residues. The DNA of the CDR3 is TGTGCCAGCAGTTTAAACAGAGGGGAGACCCAGTACTTC. Amino acids: CASSLNRGETQYF.

The J gene is TRBJ2-3, the V gene TRBV2; TRBD2 matches at 8 bases. CDR1 is SNHLY, CDR2 FYNNEI, per germline. This CDR3 comprises 15 residues. J gave up 4 bases and V 4 bases, and 7 bases lay outside the gene matches. The DNA for the CDR3 is TGTGCCAGCAGTGTTGGGAGCGGGAGTTCAGATACGCAGTATTTT. This gives the protein CASSVGSGSSDTQYF. The entire variable domain, with the rest obtained from reference TRBV2 and TRBJ2-3, is as follows: EPEVTQTPSHQVTQMGQEVILRCVPISNHLYFYWYRQILGQKVEFLVSFYNNEISEKSEIFDDQFSVERPDGSNFTLKIRSTKLEDSAMYFCASSVGSGSSDTQYFGPGTRLTVL.

This rearrangement joins TRBV6-1 to TRBJ2-1, with 7 bases matching TRBD2. This CDR3 contains 15 residues. V lost 1 base, J lost 3 bases, and 3 bases stayed unmatched. Germline V gene lookup returns CDR1 MNHNS and CDR2 SASEGT. CDR3 coding DNA: TGTGCCAGCAGTGAAGGGCTAGCGGACTACAATGAGCAGTTCTTC. It yields the protein CASSEGLADYNEQFF.

CDR3 loop: CASRPTGRDTEAFF. CDR3 in DNA: TGTGCCAGCAGACCCACGGGCCGGGACACTGAAGCTTTCTTT. The rearrangement uses TRBV6-1 and TRBJ1-1; D is ambiguous. There are 14 residues in the CDR3. Germline V gene sequence: CDR1 MNHNS, CDR2 SASEGT. V lost 6 bases and J lost 3, with 14 bases in between.

This chain links TRBV6-6 with TRBJ2-5; D not resolved. The assigned J gene may be wrong: the sequence end matches TRBJ2-7 better. The germline V gene has CDR1 MNHNY and CDR2 SVGAGI (reference sequence). CDR3 length: 13 residues. CDR3 sequence (DNA): TGTGCCAGCAGTTACGCGGCCTCCTACGAGCAGTACTTC. This sequence encodes CASSYAASYEQYF.

V is TRBV5-1 and J is TRBJ2-7, with 10 bases matching TRBD1. The CDR3 is 15 residues long. Germline CDR1 SGHRS, CDR2 YFSETQ. The trim removed 2 bases at V and 7 bases at J, leaving 9 bases unmatched. CDR3 DNA: TGCGCCAGCAGCTTTTCCGGGACAGGGGCGGGGGAGCAGTACTTC. Translating it yields CASSFSGTGAGEQYF.

CDR3 DNA sequence: TGTGCCAGCAGTGAATCCCCCTACGAGCAGTACTTC. Residues: CASSESPYEQYF. J is TRBJ2-7 and V is TRBV2; no clear D. Germline V gives CDR1 SNHLY, CDR2 FYNNEI. The CDR3 covers 12 residues. The V and J ends lost 2 bases and 2 bases respectively, with 4 bases between them. Based on the CDR3 plus reference TRBV2 and TRBJ2-7, the full variable domain is EPEVTQTPSHQVTQMGQEVILRCVPISNHLYFYWYRQILGQKVEFLVSFYNNEISEKSEIFDDQFSVERPDGSNFTLKIRSTKLEDSAMYFCASSESPYEQYFGPGTRLTVT.

By its share, this clone is medium-sized. Written as DNA, the CDR3 is TGTGCCAGCAGCTTGCACCCGGTCGAACAGGGCTACAATCAGCCCCAGCATTTT. It encodes CASSLHPVEQGYNQPQHF. The chain employs TRBV11-2 and TRBJ1-5; D may be TRBD1 (6 bases). The CDR3 sequence is 18 residues long. The V end lost 3 bases, the J end lost 3 bases, and 21 bases lay between the germline ends. CDR1 and CDR2 (germline): SGHAT, FQNNGV.

The chain links TRBV7-8 to TRBJ1-1, with D unresolved. Trimming stripped 1 base from V and 4 bases from J, with 4 bases between. The CDR3 runs 12 residues. From germline, CDR1 is SGHVS and CDR2 FQNEAQ. CDR3 coding DNA: TGTGCCAGCAGCTTAGGGGTCACTGAAGCTTTCTTT. This gives the protein CASSLGVTEAFF.

V usage is TRBV10-1 and J usage is TRBJ2-3; 11 bases fit TRBD2. The V and J ends lost 4 bases and 4 bases, in that order; junction bases with no gene match: 4. This CDR3 comprises 15 residues. The germline CDR1 and CDR2 sequences are WNHNN and SYGVQD (reference sequence). CDR3 sequence reads: CASSAASGRSDTQYF. The CDR3 DNA is TGCGCCAGCAGTGCGGCTAGCGGGAGGTCAGATACGCAGTATTTT.

The sample holds one count of this clone. This chain joins TRBV5-6 and TRBJ1-5; 7 nucleotides agree with TRBD1. V shed 0 bases, J shed 0 bases, and the junction held 6 bases outside the gene matches. The CDR3 has 17 residues. Per germline, CDR1 SGHDT and CDR2 YYEEEE. The CDR3: CASSLGTPGGSNQPQHF. DNA for the CDR3: TGTGCCAGCAGCTTGGGCACCCCAGGGGGTAGCAATCAGCCCCAGCATTTT.